What follows are 20 T cell receptor beta chains derived from one specimen sequenced in a study of T-cell reconstitution after alpha-beta-depleted transplantation in children. Preparation of the TCRbeta library involved a method that used unique molecular identifiers. In TCRdb, the PCR reads were re-called with MiXCR into one record per CDR3 protein. The table includes 440,000 or so distinct CDR3 sequences, about a tenth detected once. Source: PBMCs from the stem cell graft donor, taken from the stem cell graft. The receptors here all came from a human donor who donated a stem cell graft to a child with acute myeloid leukemia.

This clonotype was detected only a few times. The CDR3 spells CASNGQINEKLFF. Written as DNA, the CDR3 is TGTGCCAGCAACGGACAGATAAATGAAAAACTGTTTTTT. The chain carries TRBV2 and TRBJ1-4, with a tentative D call TRBD1 (6 bases). Germline CDR1 is SNHLY and CDR2 is FYNNEI. The length of the CDR3 is 13 residues. The V and J ends lost 7 bases and 5 bases respectively, with 11 bases between them.

Only a few counts were recorded for this clonotype. The chain couples TRBV20-1 to TRBJ2-4, with TRBD1 matching 8 bases. This CDR3 spans 17 amino acids. Looked up from germline, CDR1 is DFQATT and CDR2 is SNEGSKA (reference sequence). The V gene end was trimmed by 2 bases and the J gene end by 1 base; junction bases not matched to a gene: 10. The CDR3 DNA reads as TGCAGTGCTAGATGGGCAACAGGGGGTGAGGCCAAAAACATTCAGTACTTC. As protein: CSARWATGGEAKNIQYF.

This clonotype was counted many times. The chain recombines TRBV20-1 with TRBJ2-1; no definite D call. The CDR3 extends over 15 amino acids. CDR1 and CDR2 from the germline V gene are DFQATT and SNEGSKA (reference sequence). V dropped 0 bases and J dropped 5 bases, with 14 bases sitting between them. CDR3 DNA: TGCAGTGCTAGAGATGCCGAAGAGAACAACAATGAGCAGTTCTTC. Encoded protein: CSARDAEENNNEQFF.

The gene calls are TRBV9 and TRBJ2-1; no firm D call. Trimming removed 3 bases at V and 6 bases at J, with 13 bases between. Germline CDR1 is SGDLS and CDR2 is YYNGEE. The CDR3 is 14 residues long. This chain's CDR3 is CASSGGVATNEQFF. CDR3 DNA: TGTGCCAGCAGCGGTGGAGTGGCGACCAATGAGCAGTTCTTC.

This clonotype was counted only a few times. The chain carries TRBV4-2 and TRBJ1-1, with 8 bases matching TRBD1. V lost 2 bases and J lost 5; bases outside the gene matches: 7. CDR1 is LGHNA, CDR2 YNFKEQ, per germline. The CDR3 is 15 residues long. Written as DNA, the CDR3 is TGTGCCAGCAGCCAACCACAGGGGGTAGCAACTGAAGCTTTCTTT. Encoded protein: CASSQPQGVATEAFF.

This clonotype showed up just a few times. CDR3 in amino acids: CSAKDSRETQYF. The CDR3 coding sequence is TGCAGTGCTAAGGACAGTCGAGAGACCCAGTACTTC. The rearrangement joins TRBV20-1 to TRBJ2-5; a possible D gene is TRBD1 (6 bases). Germline assignment: CDR1 DFQATT and CDR2 SNEGSKA (reference sequence). Trimming stripped 4 bases from V and 4 bases from J, with 10 bases between. CDR3 size: 12 residues.

This clonotype was seen at least ten times. This chain connects TRBV5-1 to TRBJ1-2, with 7 nucleotides matching TRBD1. The germline V gene has CDR1 SGHRS and CDR2 YFSETQ. The length of the CDR3 is 13 residues. Trimming cost V 4 bases and J 8 bases; bases outside gene matches: 8. The CDR3 coding sequence is TGCGCCAGCAGCACGGGGACAGCCCCCGGCTACACCTTC. Amino acid sequence: CASSTGTAPGYTF.

In this sample, this clonotype turned up a few times. This chain joins TRBV25-1 and TRBJ1-2, with D tentatively TRBD1 (6 bases). The V end was cut by 1 base, the J end by 8 bases, with 20 bases between. This CDR3 region has 16 residues. CDR1 and CDR2 from the germline V gene are MGHDK and SYGVNS. The CDR3 protein is CASSESGLVQGEGYTF. In DNA form, the CDR3 reads TGTGCCAGCAGTGAATCGGGGCTCGTACAGGGCGAAGGCTACACCTTC.

The chain joins TRBV15 to TRBJ1-4; D perhaps matches TRBD1 (5 bases). This CDR3 has 16 residues. Germline CDR1 and CDR2: LNHNV and YYDKDF (reference sequence). V dropped 0 bases and J dropped 8 bases, with 16 bases sitting between them. CDR3 coding DNA: TGTGCCACCAGCAGAGATCATGAGGGGTTGCGGGAAAAACTGTTTTTT. It translates to CATSRDHEGLREKLFF.

The chain combines TRBV6-1 with TRBJ2-3; 14 nucleotides match TRBD2. This CDR3 spans 17 amino acids. The V segment lost 6 bases and the J segment 0 bases; nucleotides outside the gene matches: 5. CDR1 is MNHNS, CDR2 SASEGT, per germline. The CDR3 region has the DNA TGTGCCAGCAGCGGGACTAGCGGGGGCCGTAGCACAGATACGCAGTATTTT. Translating it yields CASSGTSGGRSTDTQYF.

V and J are TRBV7-8 and TRBJ1-4; perhaps TRBD1 as D (5 bases). CDR3 size: 14 residues. Germline CDR1 is SGHVS and CDR2 is FQNEAQ. V lost 7 bases to trimming and J lost 8 bases, with 17 bases between them. The CDR3 bases are TGTGCCAGCACTGAAACAGGACGATCCGAAAAACTGTTTTTT. This sequence encodes CASTETGRSEKLFF.

This clonotype has more than one count but fewer than ten. The chain employs TRBV11-2 and TRBJ2-1; unclear D gene. Germline V lookup: CDR1 SGHAT, CDR2 FQNNGV. V lost 1 base and J 4 bases, leaving 8 bases between the germline ends. There are 14 residues in the CDR3. The DNA of the CDR3 is TGTGCCAGCAGCTTAGGGTCGGATTACAATGAGCAGTTCTTC. Its protein product is CASSLGSDYNEQFF.

This clonotype was found many times. This chain links TRBV5-1 with TRBJ2-1; D is uncertain. Germline V gene lookup returns CDR1 SGHRS and CDR2 YFSETQ. This CDR3 has 13 residues. V was trimmed by 0 bases and J by 4 bases, leaving 5 bases between them. Here the CDR3 DNA reads TGCGCCAGCAGCTTGGGGGCGTACAATGAGCAGTTCTTC. Translating it yields CASSLGAYNEQFF.

The chain recombines TRBV19 with TRBJ2-5, with TRBD2 as a possible D gene (6 bases). The V gene's germline CDR1 is LNHDA and CDR2 SQIVND (reference sequence). V was shortened by 1 base and J by 5 bases, with 14 bases between the two germline ends. This CDR3 is built from 15 residues. CDR3 amino acids: CASSIVSGGMETQYF. DNA for the CDR3: TGTGCCAGTAGTATAGTTAGCGGCGGGATGGAGACCCAGTACTTC.

A few counts support this clonotype. This chain joins TRBV25-1 and TRBJ2-5; 7 nucleotides align to TRBD1. This CDR3 comprises 14 residues. Losses at the gene ends were 4 bases for V and 3 bases for J; bases not matched to a gene: 5. Germline CDR1 and CDR2: MGHDK and SYGVNS. The CDR3 sequence is CASSGGQAEETQYF. DNA for the CDR3: TGTGCCAGCAGTGGCGGACAGGCCGAAGAGACCCAGTACTTC.

The CDR3 DNA follows: TGTGCCAGCAGCCGGGTCCTCAATGAGCAGTTCTTC. This sequence encodes CASSRVLNEQFF. The chain recombines TRBV12-3 or TRBV12-4 with TRBJ2-1; D call uncertain. V lost 6 bases and J 6 bases, leaving 9 bases between the germline ends. This CDR3 has 12 amino acids.

The chain is built from TRBV20-1 and TRBJ2-7; TRBD2 matches 7 bases. After removal of 7 bases from V and 4 bases from J, the junction contained 10 bases not matched to a gene. Germline CDR1 is DFQATT and CDR2 is SNEGSKA (reference sequence). The CDR3 runs to 13 residues. The DNA for the CDR3 is TGCAGTGGAAGTGCGGGAGAGGGTTACGAGCAGTACTTC. Its protein is CSGSAGEGYEQYF.

This clonotype was seen many times. The J gene is TRBJ1-6, the V gene TRBV4-3, with TRBD1 as a possible D gene (5 bases). Per germline, CDR1 LGHNA and CDR2 YSLEER. This CDR3 contains 15 residues. V gave up 0 bases and J gave up 6 bases, with 9 bases separating them. The CDR3 coding sequence is TGCGCCAGCAGCCAAGATCTGGGGCTTAATTCACCCCTCCACTTT. Its protein is CASSQDLGLNSPLHF.

There are a few counts of this clonotype. The chain combines TRBV7-2 with TRBJ2-7; 10 bases agree with TRBD1. This CDR3 has 15 residues. CDR1 is SGHTA, CDR2 FQGNSA, per germline. V lost 5 bases and J lost 3; bases outside the gene matches: 7. The CDR3 region has the DNA TGTGCCAGCAGCCCCGCCGGGACAGGGGTCTACGAGCAGTACTTC. Its translation: CASSPAGTGVYEQYF.

Only a few counts were recorded for this clonotype. V usage is TRBV20-1 and J usage is TRBJ1-6; D remains unclear. This CDR3 is built from 16 residues. The V gene lost 3 bases and the J gene lost 4 bases, with 16 bases spanning the gap. Per germline, CDR1 DFQATT and CDR2 SNEGSKA (reference sequence). Here the CDR3 reads CSARVTAFGYNSPLHF. The CDR3 DNA is TGCAGTGCTAGGGTGACGGCCTTCGGGTATAATTCACCCCTCCACTTT.